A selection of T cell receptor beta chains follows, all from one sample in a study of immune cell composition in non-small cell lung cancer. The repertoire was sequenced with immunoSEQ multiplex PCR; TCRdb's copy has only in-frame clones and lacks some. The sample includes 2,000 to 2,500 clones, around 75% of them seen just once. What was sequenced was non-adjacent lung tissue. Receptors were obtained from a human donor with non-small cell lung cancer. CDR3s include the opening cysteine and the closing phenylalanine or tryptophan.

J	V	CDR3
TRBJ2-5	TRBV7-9	CASSSHMEETQYF
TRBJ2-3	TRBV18	CASSPSTRGDTDTQYF
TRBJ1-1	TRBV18	CASSATGVNTEAFF
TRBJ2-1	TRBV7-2	CASSWGRGPSGYNEQFF
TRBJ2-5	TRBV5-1	CASSQAYRGRETQYF
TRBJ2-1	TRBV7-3	CASSLWGLAGGSSYNEQFF
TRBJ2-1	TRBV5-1	CASSILFRGENNEQFF
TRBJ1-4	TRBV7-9	CASSLTGLEKLFF
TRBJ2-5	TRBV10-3	CAISERTSGEETQYF
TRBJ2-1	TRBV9	CASSRQGAWEQFF
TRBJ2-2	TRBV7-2	CASSSPGINTGELFF
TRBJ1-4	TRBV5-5	CASSSARGGEKLFF
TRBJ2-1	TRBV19	CASSPQGAWANEQFF
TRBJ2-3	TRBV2	CASSTSTDTQYF
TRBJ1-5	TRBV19	CASSPRSGQPQHF
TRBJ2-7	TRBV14	CASSPEKVNVYEQYF
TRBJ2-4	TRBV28	CASSSNPGKANIQYF
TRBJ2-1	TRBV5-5	CASSSGGGDLANEQFF
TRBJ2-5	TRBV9	CASSPTGLETQYF
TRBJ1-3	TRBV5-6	CASSSTAGSLSGNTIYF
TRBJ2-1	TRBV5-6	CASSLVGGGIPYNEQFF
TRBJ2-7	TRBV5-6	CASSFQGTSYEQYF
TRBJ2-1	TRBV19	CASNYLGEGEQFF
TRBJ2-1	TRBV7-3	CASSLSGGPKSTPFF
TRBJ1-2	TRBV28	CASIGQGIYAGGYTF
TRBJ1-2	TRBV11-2	CASSSGQGFYGYTF
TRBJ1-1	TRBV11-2	CASSVGAGPTEAFF
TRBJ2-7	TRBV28	CASRPGQGFGEQYF
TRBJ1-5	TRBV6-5	CASKKGGESNQPQHF
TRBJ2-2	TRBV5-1	CASSLFQRELGGELFF
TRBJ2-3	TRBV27	CASSLALAGNTDTQYF
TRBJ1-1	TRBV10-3	CAISWTGRSNTEAFF
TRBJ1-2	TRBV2	CASRGDRNGYTF
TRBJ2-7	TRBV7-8	CASSTQTVREQYF
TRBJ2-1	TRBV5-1	CASSLGTGNYDEQFF
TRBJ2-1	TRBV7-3	CASSSDRDNEQFF
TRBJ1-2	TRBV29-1	CSVEDRQVYGYTF
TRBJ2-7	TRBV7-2	CASRGQGSSEQYF
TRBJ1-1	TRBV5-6	CASSLDRETEAFF
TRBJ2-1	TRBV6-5	CASSYVGGLADNEQFF
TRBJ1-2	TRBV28	CASSPPSTAFYGYTF
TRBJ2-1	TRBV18	CASSPSGVDEQFF
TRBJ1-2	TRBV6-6	CASSYSRGSNYGYTF
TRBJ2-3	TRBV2	CASSERVVQTDTQYF
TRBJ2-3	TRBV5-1	CASSLNERTSYTDTQYF
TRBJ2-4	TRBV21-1	CASSNRAGAVKNIQYF
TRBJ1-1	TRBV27	CASSTGQANTEAFF
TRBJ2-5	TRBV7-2	CASSVTSGSNLLQETQYF
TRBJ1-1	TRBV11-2	CASSLNGVEAFF
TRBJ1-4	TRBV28	CASSLPGDRGRRSEKLFF
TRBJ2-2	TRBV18	CASAGLAGVRTGELFF
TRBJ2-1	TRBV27	CASRLTVIANRNEQFF
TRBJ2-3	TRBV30	CAWAPIGTDTQYF
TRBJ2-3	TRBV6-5	CASSLGQGITDTQYF
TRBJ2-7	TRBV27	CASSGLAGEWEQYF
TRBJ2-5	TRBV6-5	CASSPYRTGQETQYF
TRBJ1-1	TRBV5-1	CASSRDPPTVDNTEAFF
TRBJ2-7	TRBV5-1	CASSLAGSRTYEQYF
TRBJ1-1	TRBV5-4	CASSGWGVNTEAFF